The rows below give T cell receptor beta chains drawn from one sample of a study of OX40 agonist ivuxolimab in advanced cancers. This table comes from immunoSEQ multiplex PCR, and its TCRdb copy is limited to in-frame clones, with some not included. In the table there are about 53,000 clones, around 84% of which are singletons. This specimen consisted of CD4+ or CD8+ T cells sorted from blood, obtained in a trial of the OX40 agonist ivuxolimab. The source is an adult with an advanced solid tumor such as melanoma, head and neck, liver or kidney cancer. Both conserved end residues are trimmed from each CDR3. The order of the fields is CDR3 protein, D gene, J gene, V gene. D genes are given only for firm matches.

CDR3aa: ASSLGDRERGETQY
d_gene: TRBD1
j_gene: TRBJ2-5
v_gene: TRBV7-6

CDR3aa: ASRDPPGAGNTIY
d_gene: NA
j_gene: TRBJ1-3
v_gene: TRBV6-6

CDR3aa: ASSVGRGTSRDEQF
d_gene: TRBD2
j_gene: TRBJ2-1
v_gene: TRBV9

CDR3aa: ASKEGNYEQY
d_gene: NA
j_gene: TRBJ2-7
v_gene: TRBV6-5

CDR3aa: SVASKTGANTEAF
d_gene: NA
j_gene: TRBJ1-1
v_gene: TRBV29-1

CDR3aa: ASSLTSGNYNEQF
d_gene: TRBD2
j_gene: TRBJ2-1
v_gene: TRBV7-9

CDR3aa: ATSRDPAGQPQH
d_gene: NA
j_gene: TRBJ1-5
v_gene: TRBV15

CDR3aa: ASSPSGGRLYNEQF
d_gene: TRBD2
j_gene: TRBJ2-1
v_gene: TRBV7-3

CDR3aa: ASRLAGGQETQY
d_gene: NA
j_gene: TRBJ2-5
v_gene: TRBV6-6

CDR3aa: ASSLGSQGATQY
d_gene: TRBD1
j_gene: TRBJ2-3
v_gene: TRBV7-8